Presented here are 2 T cell receptor beta chains from one specimen sequenced in a study of cytomegalovirus exposure and HLA in healthy donors. The PCR employed 60 Vbeta primers together with 13 Jbeta primers. Libraries were prepared by immunoSEQ multiplex PCR; TCRdb keeps only in-frame clonotypes and omits some of them. The sample lists fewer than 250,000 clones; around four fifths were seen once. Specimen: PBMCs. These receptors all come from a male donor in good health and CMV-seronegative.

This sequence joins TRBV29-1 and TRBJ2-3, with 7 bases aligning to TRBD2. Germline values: CDR1 SQVTM, CDR2 ANQGSEA. The length of the CDR3 is 14 residues. Losses at the gene ends were 3 bases for V and 4 bases for J; bases not matched to a gene: 7. As DNA, the CDR3 is TGCAGCGTTGATTGGCGGGAGAAGGCAGATACGCAGTATTTT. It codes for CSVDWREKADTQYF.

The chain recombines TRBV30 with TRBJ1-2; D is unclear. There are 14 residues in the CDR3. In germline, CDR1 is GTSNPN, CDR2 SVGIG (reference sequence). V dropped 0 bases and J dropped 6 bases, with 14 bases sitting between them. The CDR3 sequence is CAWSVERVLNGYTF. The CDR3 DNA reads TGTGCCTGGAGTGTGGAGAGGGTGTTGAATGGCTACACCTTC.